Presented here are 31 T cell receptor beta chains from one specimen sequenced in a study of naive and memory T cell subsets. An equimolar mix of two oligonucleotides served as the beta constant-region primer for TRBC1 and TRBC2. TCRdb reanalysed the UMI-ligation and nested PCR reads using MiXCR and keeps one entry per CDR3 protein. The top ten hold around a fifth of the sample, which has tens of thousands of distinct CDR3 sequences, less than 15% seen once. Sequenced input: effector memory CD4+ T cells from blood. Specified subset: effector memory, CD45RA- CD27-. The origin of the receptors is a human donor in good health.

V is TRBV7-2 and J is TRBJ2-5, with D uncertain. CDR1 is SGHTA and CDR2 is FQGNSA in the germline V gene. The CDR3 covers 16 residues. With 1 base removed from V and 1 base from J, the gap between germline ends came to 13 bases. CDR3 sequence (DNA): TGTGCCAGCAGCTTAGGCGAAAAGCGCCTCCAAGAGACCCAGTACTTC. Residues: CASSLGEKRLQETQYF.

This clonotype showed up many times. This chain joins TRBV5-1 and TRBJ2-3; D remains unclear. The V end was cut by 0 bases, the J end by 2 bases, with 7 bases between. Germline CDR1 SGHRS, CDR2 YFSETQ. There are 14 residues in the CDR3. The DNA of the CDR3 is TGCGCCAGCAGCTTGGGCCTACTCACAGATACGCAGTATTTT. It translates to CASSLGLLTDTQYF.

The chain is built from TRBV12-3 or TRBV12-4 and TRBJ2-3; 13 nucleotides match TRBD2. The CDR3 contains 17 residues. The V and J ends lost 5 bases and 1 base, in that order; junction bases with no gene match: 6. For the CDR3, the DNA is TGTGCCAGCAGTCAATCAACTAGCGGGGGGGGCACAGATACGCAGTATTTT. Encoded protein: CASSQSTSGGGTDTQYF.

This sequence joins TRBV29-1 and TRBJ2-3; D may be TRBD2 (6 bases). The CDR3 totals 13 residues. V lost 8 bases to trimming and J lost 7 bases, with 19 bases between them. Germline-derived CDR1 and CDR2 are SQVTM and ANQGSEA. The CDR3 nucleotides read TGCAGCTTTCAAGGGACTTCTCGGTATACGCAGTATTTT. Translating it yields CSFQGTSRYTQYF.

This clonotype occurred many times. This chain joins TRBV7-2 and TRBJ2-3, with 8 bases identical to TRBD2. This CDR3 is built from 17 residues. Unmatched junction bases numbered 14, after V lost 5 bases and J lost 4 bases. Germline-derived CDR1 and CDR2 are SGHTA and FQGNSA. In nucleotides, the CDR3 is TGTGCCAGCAGCCTATACGCCAGCGGGAGAGCAGCAGATACGCAGTATTTT. Amino acid sequence: CASSLYASGRAADTQYF.

This clonotype was seen only a few times. This sequence joins TRBV6-2 or TRBV6-3 and TRBJ1-5; D uncertain. CDR1 is MNHEY, CDR2 SVGEGT, per germline. The CDR3 totals 13 residues. The V gene lost 7 bases and the J gene lost 0 bases, with 7 bases spanning the gap. The CDR3, as DNA: TGTGCCAGCACCCCTTATAGCAATCAGCCCCAGCATTTT. It translates to CASTPYSNQPQHF.

The sample holds a few counts of this clonotype. J is TRBJ2-7 and V is TRBV12-3 or TRBV12-4; maybe TRBD2 (5 bases). Trimming removed 2 bases from V and 2 bases from J, with 10 bases in between. The CDR3 covers 14 residues. The CDR3 DNA reads as TGTGCCAGCAGTTTACGGAGGTCGACCTACGAGCAGTACTTC. Amino acid sequence: CASSLRRSTYEQYF.

The CDR3 DNA is TGTGCCAGTAGACCCCGGATAGGCGGAGGGCCCTCCTACAATGAGCAGTTCTTC. It codes for CASRPRIGGGPSYNEQFF. The chain couples TRBV19 to TRBJ2-1, with a weak D call TRBD2 (6 bases). The CDR3 totals 18 residues. Trimming took 6 bases from V and 0 from J, leaving 21 bases between them. Germline V lookup: CDR1 LNHDA, CDR2 SQIVND (reference sequence).

This chain joins TRBV20-1 and TRBJ2-3; 13 bases match TRBD2. The CDR3 loop spans 22 amino acids. With V trimmed by 1 base and J by 2 bases, 21 bases remained unmatched. CDR1 is DFQATT and CDR2 is SNEGSKA in the germline V gene (reference sequence). This CDR3 is CSARGPLGLAGTLRWATDTQYF. The CDR3 DNA reads as TGCAGTGCTAGAGGCCCCCTGGGACTAGCGGGAACCCTCCGATGGGCCACAGATACGCAGTATTTT.

V and J are TRBV7-9 and TRBJ2-5, with D possibly matching TRBD1 (6 bases). V was shortened by 5 bases and J by 2 bases, with 15 bases between the two germline ends. The CDR3 loop spans 15 amino acids. Germline V lookup: CDR1 SEHNR, CDR2 FQNEAQ (reference sequence). In DNA, the CDR3 is TGTGCCAGCAGCCCGACAGGAGCCGGACAAGAGACCCAGTACTTC. This encodes CASSPTGAGQETQYF.

The chain carries TRBV24-1 and TRBJ2-5, with no clear D. Trimming removed 4 bases from V and 2 bases from J, with 7 bases in between. CDR1 KGHDR and CDR2 SFDVKD come from the germline V gene. The CDR3 has 13 residues. The CDR3: CATSDPLQETQYF. CDR3 DNA: TGTGCCACCAGTGACCCTCTTCAAGAGACCCAGTACTTC.

This clonotype was picked up one time. The rearrangement uses TRBV9 and TRBJ1-6; TRBD1 aligns across 8 bases. Germline CDR1 reads SGDLS; CDR2 reads YYNGEE. J was trimmed by 7 bases and V by 5 bases; bases with no gene match: 5. CDR3 length: 14 amino acids. CDR3 DNA: TGTGCCAGCAGGGCGACAGGGGACAATTCACCCCTCCACTTT. Its protein is CASRATGDNSPLHF.

This clonotype occurred a few times. This chain uses TRBV20-1 with TRBJ2-3, with a possible D match to TRBD2 (5 bases). The germline V gene encodes CDR1 DFQATT and CDR2 SNEGSKA (reference sequence). With 5 bases removed from V and 0 bases from J, the gap between germline ends came to 15 bases. This CDR3 region has 15 residues. The CDR3 loop is CSAFLASSSTDTQYF. In nucleotides, the CDR3 is TGCAGTGCTTTTCTAGCCTCCTCGAGCACAGATACGCAGTATTTT.

This clonotype has just a few counts. The genes are TRBV18 and TRBJ2-7; possibly TRBD1 for D (5 bases). Per the germline V gene, CDR1 is KGHSH and CDR2 is LQKENI. CDR3 length: 13 residues. Trimming removed 3 bases at V and 6 bases at J, with 12 bases between. The DNA of the CDR3 is TGTGCCAGCTCACCCAAAGAAGGGGTCGAGCAGTACTTC. This translates into CASSPKEGVEQYF.

The table lists this clonotype with a few counts. CDR3 residues: CSVAPPTDTQYF. CDR3 in DNA: TGCAGCGTTGCCCCCCCCACAGATACGCAGTATTTT. The rearrangement joins TRBV29-1 to TRBJ2-3; D uncertain. The germline V gene encodes CDR1 SQVTM and CDR2 ANQGSEA. Trimming took off 4 bases at V and 2 bases at J, with 7 bases between the two ends. The CDR3 is 12 residues long.

The rearrangement links TRBV7-9 to TRBJ1-3; D is perhaps TRBD1 (5 bases). The CDR3 is made up of 14 amino acids. Trimming shortened V by 5 bases and J by 0 bases, and 8 bases separated the two germline ends. Germline V CDR1 and CDR2: SEHNR, FQNEAQ (reference sequence). The CDR3: CASSRGLSGNTIYF. For the CDR3, the DNA is TGTGCCAGCAGCCGGGGCCTCTCTGGAAACACCATATATTTT. Full variable domain (missing parts from reference TRBV7-9 and TRBJ1-3): DTGVSQNPRHKITKRGQNVTFRCDPISEHNRLYWYRQTLGQGPEFLTYFQNEAQLEKSRLLSDRFSAERPKGSFSTLEIQRTEQGDSAMYLCASSRGLSGNTIYFGEGSWLTVV.

There are many counts of this clonotype. This chain's CDR3 is CASSSSDLGSYEQYF. The CDR3 DNA reads TGTGCCAGCAGCTCATCGGACCTCGGCTCCTACGAGCAGTACTTC. The chain recombines TRBV7-8 with TRBJ2-7, with D unresolved. The V and J ends lost 4 bases and 0 bases respectively, with 13 bases between them. CDR1 and CDR2 (germline): SGHVS, FQNEAQ. The CDR3 sequence is 15 residues long. The full variable domain, completed using reference TRBV7-8 and TRBJ2-7, is GAGVSQSPRYKVAKRGQDVALRCDPISGHVSLFWYQQALGQGPEFLTYFQNEAQLDKSGLPSDRFFAERPEGSVSTLKIQRTQQEDSAVYLCASSSSDLGSYEQYFGPGTRLTVT.

This clonotype was observed a few times. J is TRBJ2-5 and V is TRBV5-5; TRBD1 matches at 7 bases. This CDR3 is 15 amino acids long. V lost 4 bases to trimming and J lost 1 base; unmatched junction nucleotides: 7. Germline CDR1 SGHKS, CDR2 YYEKEE (reference sequence). CDR3 bases: TGTGCCAGCAGCCCGGGACAGTTCAGCCAAGAGACCCAGTACTTC. Translating it yields CASSPGQFSQETQYF.

This clonotype turned up a few times. The chain joins TRBV12-5 to TRBJ2-2; a possible D gene is TRBD1 (5 bases). The CDR3 covers 17 residues. V gave up 4 bases and J gave up 4 bases, with 19 bases separating them. Germline V gene data show CDR1 as LGHNT and CDR2 as FRNRAP. The CDR3 nucleotides read TGTGCTAGTGGTTCGCCAGTCCGACAGTCAACCACCGGGGAGCTGTTTTTT. Translated, it gives CASGSPVRQSTTGELFF.

The V and J genes are TRBV12-3 or TRBV12-4 and TRBJ1-5, with no clear D. V lost 8 bases and J lost 3, with 17 bases in between. The CDR3 contains 15 residues. CDR3 DNA: TGTGCCAGCGGAACGTTAACGGGCACCAATCAGCCCCAGCATTTT. Translation: CASGTLTGTNQPQHF.

This clonotype was recorded many times. The rearrangement uses TRBV7-9 and TRBJ2-3; D is perhaps TRBD2 (5 bases). The CDR3 spans 13 residues. The V gene lost 5 bases and the J gene lost 4 bases, with 10 bases spanning the gap. Germline loops: CDR1 SEHNR, CDR2 FQNEAQ (reference sequence). The CDR3 DNA reads TGTGCCAGCAGCCCCCGAGGGCCAGATACGCAGTATTTT. Protein: CASSPRGPDTQYF.

This clonotype has just a few counts. The rearrangement joins TRBV24-1 to TRBJ1-5; 8 bases fit TRBD1. J lost 4 bases, V lost 3 bases, and 7 bases had no gene match. The germline V gene encodes CDR1 KGHDR and CDR2 SFDVKD. The CDR3 extends over 16 amino acids. CDR3 sequence: CATSDPGQGQNQPQHF. CDR3 coding DNA: TGTGCCACCAGTGATCCCGGACAGGGCCAGAATCAGCCCCAGCATTTT.

This clonotype is medium-sized in the sample. The chain joins TRBV7-2 to TRBJ2-7; the match to TRBD2 covers 7 bases. CDR3 length equals 15 residues. In germline, CDR1 is SGHTA, CDR2 FQGNSA. The trim removed 4 bases at V and 3 bases at J, leaving 9 bases unmatched. CDR3 loop: CASSSPGLLSYEQYF. CDR3 DNA: TGTGCCAGCAGCTCCCCGGGACTACTGAGCTACGAGCAGTACTTC.

This clonotype came up a few times. The chain has TRBV27 and TRBJ2-7; 8 positions agree with TRBD2. CDR1 and CDR2 from the germline V gene are MNHEY and SMNVEV (reference sequence). The V gene end was trimmed by 5 bases and the J gene end by 2 bases; junction bases not matched to a gene: 5. This CDR3 is built from 14 residues. CDR3 sequence reads: CASSLSGVPYEQYF. The CDR3, as DNA: TGTGCCAGCAGTCTTAGCGGGGTCCCCTACGAGCAGTACTTC.

The genes are TRBV20-1 and TRBJ2-5; D unclear. CDR3 size: 15 residues. The V gene's germline CDR1 is DFQATT and CDR2 SNEGSKA (reference sequence). The V end lost 3 bases, the J end lost 2 bases, and 16 bases lay between the germline ends. The CDR3 DNA reads TGCAGTGCTAGTCCCAATTTGGACCCTCAAGAGACCCAGTACTTC. It encodes CSASPNLDPQETQYF.

The rearrangement links TRBV20-1 to TRBJ1-2, with a possible D match to TRBD1 (6 bases). V was trimmed by 6 bases and J by 6 bases, leaving 17 bases between them. Germline assignment: CDR1 DFQATT and CDR2 SNEGSKA (reference sequence). The CDR3 length is 13 residues. The CDR3 spells CSAGGRGRDGYTF. The CDR3 DNA reads TGCAGTGCCGGGGGCAGAGGTAGAGATGGCTACACCTTC.

The chain recombines TRBV30 with TRBJ1-2; no clear D. V was clipped by 2 bases and J by 4 bases, with 11 bases between them. CDR3 length: 13 amino acids. Germline V gives CDR1 GTSNPN, CDR2 SVGIG (reference sequence). The CDR3 nucleotides read TGTGCCTGGAGTAGGGCAGGATTCTATGGCTACACCTTC. It codes for CAWSRAGFYGYTF. The full variable domain, in which reference TRBV30 and TRBJ1-2 provide the parts outside the CDR3, is SQTIHQWPATLVQPVGSPLSLECTVEGTSNPNLYWYRQAAGRGLQLLFYSVGIGQISSEVPQNLSASRPQDRQFILSSKKLLLSDSGFYLCAWSRAGFYGYTFGSGTRLTVV.

In this sample, this clonotype turned up many times. The chain uses TRBV28 and TRBJ1-3, with D hard to call. Between the trimmed V and J ends, which lost 3 bases and 2 bases, there was a span of 11 bases. The V gene's germline CDR1 is MDHEN and CDR2 SYDVKM. This CDR3 has 15 residues. CDR3 loop: CASSLAGKTGNTIYF. DNA of the CDR3: TGTGCCAGCAGTTTGGCGGGGAAGACTGGAAACACCATATATTTT.

The chain carries TRBV6-1 and TRBJ2-1; 12 bases are a match to TRBD2. CDR1 and CDR2 (germline): MNHNS, SASEGT. Trimming cost V 3 bases and J 10 bases; bases outside gene matches: 10. The CDR3 runs to 16 residues. DNA of the CDR3: TGTGCCAGCAGTGATGGACTAGCGGGACCGCTAGGCGAGCAGTTCTTC. This gives the protein CASSDGLAGPLGEQFF.

This clonotype was recorded at least ten times. The chain couples TRBV7-3 to TRBJ2-3; TRBD2 matches at 7 bases. In germline, CDR1 is SGHTA, CDR2 FQGTGA. The CDR3 sequence is 13 residues long. J gave up 10 bases and V 5 bases, and 9 bases lay outside the gene matches. The CDR3 region has the DNA TGTGCCAGCAGCCCCCCCACGAGCGGGGCGCAGTATTTT. Its protein product is CASSPPTSGAQYF.

This clonotype has a count of ten or more. The chain has TRBV11-2 and TRBJ2-1; 7 nucleotides align to TRBD2. The J segment lost 0 bases and the V segment lost 4 bases, leaving 6 bases of the junction unmatched. This CDR3 is built from 16 residues. Germline CDR1 is SGHAT and CDR2 is FQNNGV. CDR3 residues: CASSSWASGSYNEQFF. The CDR3 nucleotides read TGTGCCAGCAGCTCGTGGGCTAGCGGCTCCTACAATGAGCAGTTCTTC. The full variable domain, its missing parts supplied by reference TRBV11-2 and TRBJ2-1, is EAGVAQSPRYKIIEKRQSVAFWCNPISGHATLYWYQQILGQGPKLLIQFQNNGVVDDSQLPKDRFSAERLKGVDSTLKIQPAKLEDSAVYLCASSSWASGSYNEQFFGPGTRLTVL.